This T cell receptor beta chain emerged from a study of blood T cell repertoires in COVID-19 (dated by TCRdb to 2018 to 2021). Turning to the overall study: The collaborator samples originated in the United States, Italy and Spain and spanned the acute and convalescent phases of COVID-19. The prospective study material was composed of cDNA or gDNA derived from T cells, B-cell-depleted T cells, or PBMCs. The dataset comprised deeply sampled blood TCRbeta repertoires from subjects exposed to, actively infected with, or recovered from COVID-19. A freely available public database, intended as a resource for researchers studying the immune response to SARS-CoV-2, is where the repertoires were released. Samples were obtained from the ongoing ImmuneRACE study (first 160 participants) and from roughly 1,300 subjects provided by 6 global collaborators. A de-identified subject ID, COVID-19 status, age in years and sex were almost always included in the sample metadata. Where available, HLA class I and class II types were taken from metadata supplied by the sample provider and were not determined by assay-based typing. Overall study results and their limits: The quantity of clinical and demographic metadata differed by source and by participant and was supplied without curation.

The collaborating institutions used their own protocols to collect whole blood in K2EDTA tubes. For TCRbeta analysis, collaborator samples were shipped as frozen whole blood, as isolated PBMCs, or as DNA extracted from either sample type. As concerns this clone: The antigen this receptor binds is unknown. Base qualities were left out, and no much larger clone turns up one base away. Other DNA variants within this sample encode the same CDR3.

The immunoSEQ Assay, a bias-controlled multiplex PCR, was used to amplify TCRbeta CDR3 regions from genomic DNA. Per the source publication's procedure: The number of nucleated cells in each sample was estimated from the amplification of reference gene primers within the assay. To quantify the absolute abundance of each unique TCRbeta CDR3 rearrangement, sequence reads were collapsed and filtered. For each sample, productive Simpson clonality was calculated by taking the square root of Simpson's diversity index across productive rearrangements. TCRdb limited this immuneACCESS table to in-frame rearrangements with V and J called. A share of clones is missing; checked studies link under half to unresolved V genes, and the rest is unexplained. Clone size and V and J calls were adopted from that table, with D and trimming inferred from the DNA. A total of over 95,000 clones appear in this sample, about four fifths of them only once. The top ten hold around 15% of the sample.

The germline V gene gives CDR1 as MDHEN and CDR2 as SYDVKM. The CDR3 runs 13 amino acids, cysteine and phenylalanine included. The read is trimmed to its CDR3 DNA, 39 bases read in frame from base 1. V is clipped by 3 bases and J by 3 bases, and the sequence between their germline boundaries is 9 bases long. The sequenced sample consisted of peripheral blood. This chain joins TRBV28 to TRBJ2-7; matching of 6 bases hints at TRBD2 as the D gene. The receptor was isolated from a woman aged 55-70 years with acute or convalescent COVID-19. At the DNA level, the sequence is TGTGCCAGCAGTTTGGCGGGGAGCTACGAGCAGTACTTC. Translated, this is CASSLAGSYEQYF. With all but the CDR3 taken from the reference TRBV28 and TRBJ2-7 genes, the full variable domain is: DVKVTQSSRYLVKRTGEKVFLECVQDMDHENMFWYRQDPGLGLRLIYFSYDVKMKEKGDIPEGYSVSREKKERFSLILESASTNQTSMYLCASSLAGSYEQYFGPGTRLTVT.